The T cell receptor beta chain under discussion was sequenced for a study of cytomegalovirus exposure and HLA in healthy donors. General study results and limits: Among CMV-associated TCR beta chains, most appeared HLA-restricted in a later analysis. Investigators reported 150 to 200 TCR beta chains as tied to cytomegalovirus.

Concerning this clone itself: The antigen remains undetermined.

Germline assignment: CDR1 GTSNPN and CDR2 SVGIG (reference sequence). The CDR3 length is 13 residues. V gave up 2 bases and J gave up 0 bases, with 7 bases separating them. The PCR employed 60 Vbeta primers together with 13 Jbeta primers. Only in-frame clones appear in the TCRdb table, and some are missing; sequencing was by immunoSEQ multiplex PCR. The data hold about 220,000 clones, with around 80% observed a single time. Sequences were obtained from PBMCs. The chain carries TRBV30 and TRBJ1-1, with D perhaps TRBD1 (6 bases). The source of this sequence is a boy aged 2-15 years in good health and CMV-seronegative. CDR3 in amino acids: CAWSRQVNTEAFF. The CDR3 DNA is TGTGCCTGGAGTAGACAGGTGAACACTGAAGCTTTCTTT.